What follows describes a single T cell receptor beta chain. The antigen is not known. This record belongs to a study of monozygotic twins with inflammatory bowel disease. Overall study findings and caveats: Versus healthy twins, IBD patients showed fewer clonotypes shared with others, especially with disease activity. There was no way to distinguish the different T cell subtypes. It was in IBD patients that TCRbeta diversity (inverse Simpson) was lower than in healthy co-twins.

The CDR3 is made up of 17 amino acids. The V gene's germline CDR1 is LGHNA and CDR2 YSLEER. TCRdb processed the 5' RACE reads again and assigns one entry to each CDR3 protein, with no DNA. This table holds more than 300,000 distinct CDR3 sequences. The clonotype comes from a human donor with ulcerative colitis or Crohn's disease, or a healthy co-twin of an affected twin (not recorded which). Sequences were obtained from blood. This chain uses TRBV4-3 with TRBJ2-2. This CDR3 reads CASSQDPNAQYTGELFF.